The clone carrying this TCR beta chain was counted ten times or more. For TCR, cDNA came from 5'RACE template switching, which added a universal primer site and UMIs. Each CDR3 protein gets one entry after TCRdb re-called the 5' RACE reads with MiXCR. The table has around 56,000 distinct CDR3 sequences, around 5.4% seen once; the top ten hold 25% to 40%. This sample is part of a study of T cells after yellow fever vaccination. General study findings and limits: Repertoires sorted by FACS could include abundant clonotypes that are contaminants from the bulk population. The secondary response showed a weaker magnitude and a faster peak, day 5 versus 15. Most primary-vaccination clones recurred post-booster (roughly 96% CD4, just over 85% CD8).

This CDR3 has 14 amino acids. In germline, CDR1 is DFQATT, CDR2 SNEGSKA (reference sequence). The chain carries TRBV20-1 and TRBJ1-6; TRBD1 might be the D (6 bases). The receptor's source is a man aged 18 to 29 who received the YFV17D yellow fever vaccine. The sample was PBMCs, either bulk or a sorted T-cell subset (CD4+, CD8+, memory, or dextramer-sorted; not recorded which), taken on the day of the yellow fever booster vaccination. The CDR3 here is CGGQGSSYNSPLHF. CDR3 nucleotide sequence: TGCGGAGGGCAGGGGAGCTCCTATAATTCACCCCTCCACTTT.